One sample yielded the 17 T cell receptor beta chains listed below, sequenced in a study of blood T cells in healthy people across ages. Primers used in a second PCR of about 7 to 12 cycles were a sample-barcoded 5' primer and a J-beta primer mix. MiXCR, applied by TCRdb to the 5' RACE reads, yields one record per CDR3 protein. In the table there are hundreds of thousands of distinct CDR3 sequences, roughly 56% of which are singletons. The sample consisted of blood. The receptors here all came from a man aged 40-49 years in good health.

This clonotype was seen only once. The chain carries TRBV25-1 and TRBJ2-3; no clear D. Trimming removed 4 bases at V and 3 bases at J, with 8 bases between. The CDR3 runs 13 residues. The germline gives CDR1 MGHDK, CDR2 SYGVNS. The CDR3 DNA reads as TGTGCCAGCAGTGTTCCCATGACAGATACGCAGTATTTT. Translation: CASSVPMTDTQYF.

In DNA, the CDR3 is TGTGCCAGCAGTACCAGATGGACAGGACACTACGAGCAGTACTTC. Its translation: CASSTRWTGHYEQYF. The chain combines TRBV28 with TRBJ2-7, with TRBD1 matching over 7 bases. Germline V gene sequence: CDR1 MDHEN, CDR2 SYDVKM. The CDR3 sequence is 15 residues long. V was clipped by 5 bases and J by 3 bases; unmatched bases: 10.

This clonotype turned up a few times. CDR3 residues: CASRPNQWDQPQHF. CDR3 nucleotide sequence: TGTGCCAGCCGGCCAAACCAGTGGGATCAGCCCCAGCATTTT. V is TRBV25-1 and J is TRBJ1-5, with D unresolved. The germline V gene encodes CDR1 MGHDK and CDR2 SYGVNS. The CDR3 is made up of 14 amino acids. V lost 8 bases to trimming and J lost 5 bases, with 16 bases between them.

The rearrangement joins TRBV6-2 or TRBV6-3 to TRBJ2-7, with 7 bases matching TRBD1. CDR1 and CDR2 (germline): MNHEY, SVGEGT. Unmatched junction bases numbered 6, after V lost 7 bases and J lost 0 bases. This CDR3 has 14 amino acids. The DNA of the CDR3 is TGTGCCAGCAACCCGACAGGGAGCTCCTACGAGCAGTACTTC. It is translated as CASNPTGSSYEQYF.

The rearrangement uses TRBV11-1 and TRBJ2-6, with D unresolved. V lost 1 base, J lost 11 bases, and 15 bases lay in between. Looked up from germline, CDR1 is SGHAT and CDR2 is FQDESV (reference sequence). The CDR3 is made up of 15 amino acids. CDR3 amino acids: CASSLEGGTTDVLTF. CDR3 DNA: TGTGCCAGCAGCTTAGAAGGCGGAACTACGGACGTCCTGACTTTC. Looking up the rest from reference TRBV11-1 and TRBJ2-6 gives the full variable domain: EAEVAQSPRYKITEKSQAVAFWCDPISGHATLYWYRQILGQGPELLVQFQDESVVDDSQLPKDRFSAERLKGVDSTLKIQPAELGDSAMYLCASSLEGGTTDVLTFGAGSRLTVL.

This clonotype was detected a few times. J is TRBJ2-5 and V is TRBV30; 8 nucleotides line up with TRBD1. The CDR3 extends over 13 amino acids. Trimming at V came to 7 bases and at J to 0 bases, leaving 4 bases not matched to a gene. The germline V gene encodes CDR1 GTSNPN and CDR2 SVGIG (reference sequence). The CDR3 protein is CASGTGNQETQYF. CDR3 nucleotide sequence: TGTGCCTCCGGGACAGGCAACCAAGAGACCCAGTACTTC.

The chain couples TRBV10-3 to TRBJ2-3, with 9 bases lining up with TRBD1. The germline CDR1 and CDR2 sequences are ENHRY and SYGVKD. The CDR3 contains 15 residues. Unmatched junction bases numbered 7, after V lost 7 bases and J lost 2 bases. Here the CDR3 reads CAIKDRGESTDTQYF. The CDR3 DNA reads TGTGCCATCAAAGACAGGGGGGAATCCACAGATACGCAGTATTTT.

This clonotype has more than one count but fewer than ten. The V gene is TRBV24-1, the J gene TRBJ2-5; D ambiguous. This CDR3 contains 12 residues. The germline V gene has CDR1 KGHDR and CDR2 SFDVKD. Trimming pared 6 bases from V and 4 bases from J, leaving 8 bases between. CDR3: CATSKPTETQYF. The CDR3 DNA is TGTGCCACCAGTAAACCCACAGAGACCCAGTACTTC.

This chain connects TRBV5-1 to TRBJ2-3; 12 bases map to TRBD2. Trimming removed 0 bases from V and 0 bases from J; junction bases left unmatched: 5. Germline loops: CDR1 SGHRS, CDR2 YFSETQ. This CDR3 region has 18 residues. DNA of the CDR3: TGCGCCAGCAGCTTGGTACCTAGCGGGAGGGCCAGCACAGATACGCAGTATTTT. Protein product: CASSLVPSGRASTDTQYF.

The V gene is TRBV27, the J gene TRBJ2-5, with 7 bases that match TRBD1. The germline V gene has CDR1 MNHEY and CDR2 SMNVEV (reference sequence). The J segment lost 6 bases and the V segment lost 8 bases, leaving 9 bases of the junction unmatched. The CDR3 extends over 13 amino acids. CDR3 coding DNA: TGTGCCAGCGCCCGACAGGGTTTTAAGACCCAGTACTTC. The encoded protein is CASARQGFKTQYF.

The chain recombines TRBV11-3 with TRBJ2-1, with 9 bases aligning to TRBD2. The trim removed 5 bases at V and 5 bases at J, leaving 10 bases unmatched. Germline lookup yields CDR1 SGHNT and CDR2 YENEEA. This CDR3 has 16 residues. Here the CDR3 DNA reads TGTGCCAGCAGCCCCCTAGTAGCGGGAGAAGACAATGAGCAGTTCTTC. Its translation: CASSPLVAGEDNEQFF.

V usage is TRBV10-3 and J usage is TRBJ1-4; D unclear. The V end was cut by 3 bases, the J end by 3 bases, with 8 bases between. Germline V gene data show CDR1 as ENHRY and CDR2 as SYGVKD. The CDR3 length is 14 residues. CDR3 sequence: CAISDGESNEKLFF. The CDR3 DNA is TGTGCCATCAGTGATGGGGAGTCTAATGAAAAACTGTTTTTT.

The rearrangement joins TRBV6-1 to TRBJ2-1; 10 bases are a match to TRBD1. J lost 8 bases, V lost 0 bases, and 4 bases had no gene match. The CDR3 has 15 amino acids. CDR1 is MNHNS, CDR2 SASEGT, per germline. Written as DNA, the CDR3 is TGTGCCAGCAGTGAAGCGGAGACAGGGGGCCATGAGCAGTTCTTC. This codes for CASSEAETGGHEQFF.

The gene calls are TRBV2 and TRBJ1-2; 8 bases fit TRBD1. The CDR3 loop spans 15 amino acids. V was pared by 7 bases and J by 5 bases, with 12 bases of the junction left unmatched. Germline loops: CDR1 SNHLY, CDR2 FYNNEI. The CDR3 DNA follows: TGTGCCAGCAATTTAATTCAGGGGGCGGCGTATGGCTACACCTTC. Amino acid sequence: CASNLIQGAAYGYTF.

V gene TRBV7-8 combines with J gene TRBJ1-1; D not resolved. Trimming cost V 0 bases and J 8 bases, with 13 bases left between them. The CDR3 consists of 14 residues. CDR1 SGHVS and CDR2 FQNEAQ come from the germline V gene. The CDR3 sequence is CASSLAVQATEAFF. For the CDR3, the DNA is TGTGCCAGCAGCTTAGCGGTTCAGGCGACGGAAGCTTTCTTT.

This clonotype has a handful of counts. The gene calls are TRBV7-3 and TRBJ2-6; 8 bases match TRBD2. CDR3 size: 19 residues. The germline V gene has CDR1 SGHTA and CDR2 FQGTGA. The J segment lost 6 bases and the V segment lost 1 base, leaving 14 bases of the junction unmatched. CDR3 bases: TGTGCCAGCAGCTTAAGGTCTAGCGGGTCCGACCTAGAGGCCAACGTCCTGACTTTC. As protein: CASSLRSSGSDLEANVLTF.

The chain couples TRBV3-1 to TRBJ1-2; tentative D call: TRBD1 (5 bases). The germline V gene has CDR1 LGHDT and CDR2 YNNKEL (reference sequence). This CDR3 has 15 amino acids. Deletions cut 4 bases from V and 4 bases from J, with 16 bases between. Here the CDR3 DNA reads TGTGCCAGCAGCCCGACCGGACAAGGAAGCTATGGCTACACCTTC. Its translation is CASSPTGQGSYGYTF.